A selection of T cell receptor beta chains follows, all from one sample in a study of blood T cell repertoires in COVID-19. Assay used: immunoSEQ multiplex PCR; TCRdb lists only in-frame clones, some missing. The table includes just under 65,000 clones, roughly 78% detected once. Specimen: peripheral blood. These receptors originate from a man aged 55 to 70 with COVID-19, enrolled during active disease. Each CDR3 is given with its conserved first and last residue. Fields, in order: D gene, V gene, clone size, J gene, CDR3 length, CDR3 DNA, CDR3 protein. A D gene is named only where the DNA matches it firmly. The size field is filled for only some rows; it gives once, few, many or a size class.

d_gene: TRBD1; v_gene: TRBV3-1/TRBV3-2; abundance: -; j_gene: TRBJ2-7; len: 14; CDR3nt: TGTGCCAGCAGCCACCGAACGACAGGGAACGAGCAGTACTTC; CDR3aa: CASSHRTTGNEQYF
d_gene: -; v_gene: TRBV30; abundance: -; j_gene: TRBJ2-4; len: 11; CDR3nt: TGTGCCTGGGGGGAGAAAAACATTCAGTACTTC; CDR3aa: CAWGEKNIQYF
d_gene: TRBD1; v_gene: TRBV5-1; abundance: -; j_gene: TRBJ2-2; len: 15; CDR3nt: TGCGCCAGTGGGGAGACAGGGGAGGCCACCGGGGAGCTGTTTTTT; CDR3aa: CASGETGEATGELFF
d_gene: TRBD2; v_gene: TRBV9; abundance: -; j_gene: TRBJ2-3; len: 17; CDR3nt: TGTGCCAGCAGCGTAGCCCCCGGGACTACGGGTGTGGATACGCAGTATTTT; CDR3aa: CASSVAPGTTGVDTQYF
d_gene: -; v_gene: TRBV7-3; abundance: -; j_gene: TRBJ1-2; len: 14; CDR3nt: TGTGCCAGCAGCCCCAAGGCGGGCAACTATGGCTACACCTTC; CDR3aa: CASSPKAGNYGYTF
d_gene: -; v_gene: TRBV4-2; abundance: few; j_gene: TRBJ2-1; len: 14; CDR3nt: TGTGCCAGCAGCCAAGATTACGCAGACAATGAGCAGTTCTTC; CDR3aa: CASSQDYADNEQFF
d_gene: TRBD1; v_gene: TRBV4-1; abundance: -; j_gene: TRBJ1-1; len: 15; CDR3nt: TGCGCCAGCAGCCAAGAAACAGGGGTGAACACTGAAGCTTTCTTT; CDR3aa: CASSQETGVNTEAFF
d_gene: -; v_gene: TRBV30; abundance: -; j_gene: TRBJ2-2; len: 13; CDR3nt: TGTGCCTGGAGTACCCAGGGTCGGGGGGAGCTGTTTTTT; CDR3aa: CAWSTQGRGELFF
d_gene: TRBD1; v_gene: TRBV12-5; abundance: few; j_gene: TRBJ2-1; len: 18; CDR3nt: TGTGCTAGTGGTTTGGTAACGGGACAGGGGGCGCATAGTAATGAGCAGTTCTTC; CDR3aa: CASGLVTGQGAHSNEQFF
d_gene: -; v_gene: TRBV3-1/TRBV3-2; abundance: -; j_gene: TRBJ2-7; len: 16; CDR3nt: TGTGCCAGCAGCCAAGAACTTCTGGCTAGCACGGGCGAGCAGTACTTC; CDR3aa: CASSQELLASTGEQYF
d_gene: TRBD2; v_gene: TRBV15; abundance: -; j_gene: TRBJ2-3; len: 15; CDR3nt: TGTGCCACCAGCGGGAAAGCGGGAGTCACGGATACGCAGTATTTT; CDR3aa: CATSGKAGVTDTQYF
d_gene: -; v_gene: TRBV29-1; abundance: -; j_gene: TRBJ1-2; len: 11; CDR3nt: TGCAGCGTTGTCAGGGACTATGGCTACACCTTC; CDR3aa: CSVVRDYGYTF
d_gene: TRBD2; v_gene: TRBV7-9; abundance: -; j_gene: TRBJ2-3; len: 16; CDR3nt: TGTGCCAGCAGCTTGTGGGCGGGGGGAAGCACAGATACGCAGTATTTT; CDR3aa: CASSLWAGGSTDTQYF
d_gene: -; v_gene: TRBV4-1; abundance: -; j_gene: TRBJ1-1; len: 14; CDR3nt: TGCGCCAGCAGCGGGCCGACAGTGAACACTGAAGCTTTCTTT; CDR3aa: CASSGPTVNTEAFF
d_gene: -; v_gene: TRBV18; abundance: -; j_gene: TRBJ1-5; len: 13; CDR3nt: TGTGCCAGCTCAGTCGGACATCCTCAGCCCCAGCATTTT; CDR3aa: CASSVGHPQPQHF
d_gene: TRBD1; v_gene: TRBV10-3; abundance: -; j_gene: TRBJ1-2; len: 16; CDR3nt: TGTGCCATCAGTGAGAGGGACAGGGACGGTAACTATGGCTACACCTTC; CDR3aa: CAISERDRDGNYGYTF
d_gene: TRBD1; v_gene: TRBV27; abundance: -; j_gene: TRBJ2-3; len: 19; CDR3nt: TGTGCCAGCAGTTTATCCCCCCCGACAGGGGCGTTTTACACAGATACGCAGTATTTT; CDR3aa: CASSLSPPTGAFYTDTQYF
d_gene: -; v_gene: TRBV11-3; abundance: -; j_gene: TRBJ2-5; len: 15; CDR3nt: TGTGCCAGCAGCTTCGGAGTGGGAGGCGAAGAGACCCAGTACTTC; CDR3aa: CASSFGVGGEETQYF
d_gene: -; v_gene: TRBV3-1/TRBV3-2; abundance: -; j_gene: TRBJ1-3; len: 14; CDR3nt: TGTGCCAGCAGCCGACAGAGCTATGGAAACACCATATATTTT; CDR3aa: CASSRQSYGNTIYF
d_gene: -; v_gene: TRBV6-5; abundance: -; j_gene: TRBJ1-5; len: 13; CDR3nt: TGTGCCAGCAGTTACTCGAGGGATCAGCCCCAGCATTTT; CDR3aa: CASSYSRDQPQHF
d_gene: -; v_gene: TRBV2; abundance: -; j_gene: TRBJ2-2; len: 12; CDR3nt: TGTGCCAGCAGTGAAAGCGGGGGGGAGCTGTTTTTT; CDR3aa: CASSESGGELFF
d_gene: -; v_gene: TRBV10-1; abundance: -; j_gene: TRBJ2-4; len: 13; CDR3nt: TGCGCCAGCAGTGGAGGGCCGAGGGACATTCAGTACTTC; CDR3aa: CASSGGPRDIQYF